This T cell receptor (beta chain) was identified during a study of T cell changes during pregnancy in multiple sclerosis. Produced via immunoSEQ multiplex PCR; TCRdb's table is partial and in-frame only. Among under 130,000 clones listed, 92% were seen once. The J segment lost 10 bases and the V segment lost 6 bases, leaving 10 bases of the junction unmatched. CDR3 size: 13 residues. The germline gives CDR1 SGHDN, CDR2 FVKESK. The rearrangement links TRBV14 to TRBJ2-3; TRBD2 agrees at 7 bases. The clonotype was recovered from a female donor with multiple sclerosis, enrolled in a pregnancy study. Sequencing used peripheral blood, obtained after pregnancy. In nucleotides, the CDR3 is TGTGCCAGCAGTCACATGGGCGGGAGTGCGCAGTATTTT. Amino acid sequence: CASSHMGGSAQYF.